This is a list of T cell receptor beta chains from one sample in a study of blood T cells in healthy people across ages. TCRdb recomputed calls from the 5' RACE reads with MiXCR, one row per CDR3 protein. The sample consists of around 1,500,000 distinct CDR3 sequences, about 43% of them appearing once. The sample taken for sequencing was blood. The receptors here all came from a woman between 18 and 29 years old in good health. Both conserved end residues are part of each CDR3. Fields, in order: D gene, V gene, clone size, J gene, CDR3 DNA, CDR3 protein. A D gene is named only where the DNA matches it firmly. Clone size, where shown, is once, few, many, or a class for clones that have expanded.

.	TRBV14	many	TRBJ2-3	TGTGCCAGCAGCCCGGTGGGGGCTAGCACAGATACGCAGTATTTT	CASSPVGASTDTQYF
TRBD1	TRBV5-1	.	TRBJ2-4	TGCGCCAGCAGCTTAGTCGGGACAGGGAAAAACATTCAGTACTTC	CASSLVGTGKNIQYF
.	TRBV6-5	.	TRBJ1-2	TGTGCCAGCAGCTATGGCGTTCGGGGTAACTATGGCTACACCTTC	CASSYGVRGNYGYTF
.	TRBV27	.	TRBJ2-1	TGTGCCAGCAGTTATGGGGGAACAGGAACCTACGAGCAGTTCTTC	CASSYGGTGTYEQFF
.	TRBV7-9	.	TRBJ1-3	TGTGCCAGCAGCTTACGCAGGGGCAACTCTGGAAACACCATATATTTT	CASSLRRGNSGNTIYF
TRBD1	TRBV11-2	.	TRBJ1-6	TGTGCCAGCAGCCGAAATCAGGGGGTGACACCCCTCCACTTT	CASSRNQGVTPLHF
TRBD2	TRBV6-5	few	TRBJ2-7	TGTGCCAGCAGTTCGGTAGCGGGAATCTACGAGCAGTACTTC	CASSSVAGIYEQYF
.	TRBV7-8	many	TRBJ1-1	TGTGCCAGCAGCTTAGGAGCAGGGATTGTGAACACTGAAGCTTTCTTT	CASSLGAGIVNTEAFF
TRBD2	TRBV7-9	few	TRBJ2-7	TGTGCCAGCAGCTTAGGGGGGAGCGGGAGCTCCTACGAGCAGTACTTC	CASSLGGSGSSYEQYF
TRBD2	TRBV20-1	few	TRBJ2-1	TGCAGTGCTAGACCCGGGACTAGCGGGAATGTCAATGAGCAGTTCTTC	CSARPGTSGNVNEQFF
TRBD2	TRBV5-1	few	TRBJ2-7	TGCGCCAGCAGCTTGAGGACTAGCGAACCCTACGAGCAGTACTTC	CASSLRTSEPYEQYF
.	TRBV6-4	.	TRBJ2-6	TGTGCCAGCAGTGCACAGTCTGGGGCCAACGTCCTGACTTTC	CASSAQSGANVLTF
.	TRBV10-3	many	TRBJ2-7	TGTGCCATCAGTGAGAACTACGAGCAGTACTTC	CAISENYEQYF
.	TRBV25-1	.	TRBJ1-2	TGTGCCAGCAGTGGGCCGAGGACACCTTCTAACTATGGCTACACCTTC	CASSGPRTPSNYGYTF
TRBD1	TRBV6-6	.	TRBJ2-5	TGTGCCAGCAGTTACAAGGGACAGGGTCGAGAGACCCAGTACTTC	CASSYKGQGRETQYF
.	TRBV2	.	TRBJ1-5	TGTGCCAGCAGAGTACGATCGGGGCTTAATAGCAATCAGCCCCAGCATTTT	CASRVRSGLNSNQPQHF
TRBD2	TRBV5-1	.	TRBJ2-3	TGCGCCAGCAGGTTAACTAGCGGGAGGGCCCAAGATACGCAGTATTTT	CASRLTSGRAQDTQYF
.	TRBV20-1	.	TRBJ2-5	TGCAGTGCCATCGACTCCCGGGGGACCCAGTACTTC	CSAIDSRGTQYF
TRBD1	TRBV20-1	.	TRBJ2-3	TGCAGTGCTAGAGATTGGGGGACAGGCTGGGCAGATACGCAGTATTTT	CSARDWGTGWADTQYF
.	TRBV29-1	once	TRBJ2-1	TGCAGCGTTGATGTCTTCGCGGCGACAGTCCAAGAGACCCAGTTCTTC	CSVDVFAATVQETQFF